These 15 T cell receptor beta chains originate from one sample sequenced in a study of regulatory T cells in long-lasting Graves disease. Building the TCR beta libraries relied on iRepertoire HTBI primers, and CDR3 regions underwent Arm-PCR. TCRdb passed the multiplex PCR reads through MiXCR, listing each CDR3 protein once. Among a few hundred thousand distinct CDR3 sequences, 20% to 30% were seen once, and the ten largest hold roughly 26%. Time point meaning: persistent/refractory GD, antithyroid drugs over 5 years with positive TRAb. Preparation of the TCR library used RNA extracted from PBMCs. Material: peripheral blood mononuclear cells (PBMCs), obtained when the disease was refractory, from a patient treated with antithyroid drugs. The receptors were gathered from a female donor with Graves disease.

This clonotype was detected ten times or more. The chain carries TRBV20-1 and TRBJ2-5, with D possibly being TRBD2 (7 bases). Deletions cut 3 bases from V and 9 bases from J, with 23 bases between. The length of the CDR3 is 15 residues. In germline, CDR1 is DFQATT, CDR2 SNEGSKA (reference sequence). CDR3 amino acids: CSASLAVRGGGAQYF. CDR3 bases: TGCAGTGCTAGTTTAGCGGTCCGAGGGGGAGGGGCCCAGTACTTC.

As to this clonotype: A read error is possible here, since a much larger clone lies one base away. The rearrangement links TRBV12-3 or TRBV12-4 to TRBJ2-7, with 10 bases fitting TRBD2. CDR3 length equals 15 residues. The CDR3 region is CAGSTPASGSRKQYF. The CDR3 region has the DNA TGTGCCGGCAGTACCCCGGCTAGCGGGAGCCGGAAGCAGTACTTC.

The J gene is TRBJ1-2, the V gene TRBV29-1; 7 nucleotides agree with TRBD1. The CDR3 runs 13 residues. Germline V gives CDR1 SQVTM, CDR2 ANQGSEA. V lost 7 bases to trimming and J lost 4 bases; unmatched junction nucleotides: 9. The CDR3 DNA follows: TGCAGCGCCTCGGGAGGGGGCGTCTATGGCTACACCTTC. Amino acid sequence: CSASGGGVYGYTF.

The chain is built from TRBV6-1 and TRBJ1-1; no clear D gene. The CDR3 has 13 residues. V was pared by 7 bases and J by 7 bases, with 16 bases between. Looked up from germline, CDR1 is MNHNS and CDR2 is SASEGT. The CDR3 region is CASIRNGLYEAFF. CDR3 coding DNA: TGTGCCAGCATAAGGAACGGGCTTTATGAAGCTTTCTTT.

The chain has TRBV9 and TRBJ1-3; D is unclear. Germline values: CDR1 SGDLS, CDR2 YYNGEE. The CDR3 has 13 amino acids. V lost 4 bases, J lost 6 bases, and 11 bases lay in between. CDR3 in DNA: TGTGCCAGCAGCTTAGCGGTTGTAAACACCATATATTTT. Translating gives CASSLAVVNTIYF. Looking up the rest from reference TRBV9 and TRBJ1-3 gives the full variable domain: DSGVTQTPKHLITATGQRVTLRCSPRSGDLSVYWYQQSLDQGLQFLIQYYNGEERAKGNILERFSAQQFPDLHSELNLSSLELGDSALYFCASSLAVVNTIYFGEGSWLTVV.

The chain is built from TRBV6-1 and TRBJ2-7; possibly TRBD2 for D (5 bases). This CDR3 contains 12 residues. Germline V CDR1 and CDR2: MNHNS, SASEGT. V lost 5 bases and J 6 bases, leaving 11 bases between the germline ends. The CDR3 coding sequence is TGTGCCAGCAGTCGGGGTCCAGCCGAGCAGTACTTC. Residues: CASSRGPAEQYF.

The chain joins TRBV9 to TRBJ2-2; TRBD2 agrees at 7 bases. This CDR3 has 16 amino acids. Per germline, CDR1 SGDLS and CDR2 YYNGEE. Germline trimming cut 4 bases from V and 4 bases from J; bases unmatched to any gene: 10. The CDR3 loop reads CASSPHFGEGTGELFF. CDR3 in DNA: TGTGCCAGCAGCCCCCACTTTGGGGAGGGCACCGGGGAGCTGTTTTTT.

Comment on this clonotype: This sequence may be a read error, since a much larger clone differs from it by one base. In DNA, the CDR3 is TGTGCCAGCAGTGAAACTAGGGGCGGGCGAGCGAACACCGGGGAGCTGCTTTTT. Amino acid sequence: CASSETRGGRANTGELLF. The genes are TRBV2 and TRBJ2-2; D is tentatively TRBD1 or TRBD2 (5 bases each). CDR3 length: 18 amino acids. CDR1 and CDR2 (germline): SNHLY, FYNNEI.

This clonotype was observed at least ten times. V usage is TRBV28 and J usage is TRBJ1-2, with TRBD1 as a possible D gene (5 bases). Trimming took off 5 bases at V and 0 bases at J, with 10 bases between the two ends. The germline gives CDR1 MDHEN, CDR2 SYDVKM. This CDR3 has 14 amino acids. The DNA of the CDR3 is TGTGCCAGCAGTGGCGGGGGAGCTAACTATGGCTACACCTTC. It is translated as CASSGGGANYGYTF.

The chain couples TRBV6-9 to TRBJ2-1, with D perhaps matching TRBD2 (5 bases). V shed 5 bases and J shed 7 bases, with 21 bases lying between them. Germline V CDR1 and CDR2: MNHGY, SVAAGI. The CDR3 length is 16 residues. The CDR3 region has the DNA TGTGCCAGCAGTCCTGTTATGCGGGTCAAGGAGAATGAGCAGTTCTTC. It codes for CASSPVMRVKENEQFF.

The rearrangement links TRBV29-1 to TRBJ2-3, with TRBD2 matching 8 bases. Germline lookup yields CDR1 SQVTM and CDR2 ANQGSEA. The trim removed 6 bases at V and 2 bases at J, leaving 7 bases unmatched. This CDR3 is built from 14 residues. CDR3 region: CSVSWREATDTQYF. The CDR3 DNA reads as TGCAGCGTCTCGTGGCGGGAGGCCACAGATACGCAGTATTTT.

The chain employs TRBV5-1 and TRBJ1-1, with TRBD1 identical over 9 bases. Germline lookup yields CDR1 SGHRS and CDR2 YFSETQ. This CDR3 contains 14 residues. The V segment lost 4 bases and the J segment 6 bases; nucleotides outside the gene matches: 7. The CDR3 sequence is CASSPGTGRPEAFF. The CDR3 DNA sequence: TGCGCCAGCAGCCCCGGGACAGGGAGACCTGAAGCTTTCTTT.

This clonotype occurred many times. This sequence joins TRBV6-1 and TRBJ1-6; D is ambiguous. This CDR3 is built from 15 residues. From germline, CDR1 is MNHNS and CDR2 SASEGT. The V end lost 1 base, the J end lost 9 bases, and 13 bases lay between the germline ends. The CDR3 sequence is CASSEERSLGSPLHF. The CDR3 DNA sequence: TGTGCCAGCAGTGAAGAAAGGTCCCTCGGTTCACCCCTCCACTTT.

The J gene is TRBJ2-1, the V gene TRBV6-2 or TRBV6-3, with unresolved D. From germline, CDR1 is MNHEY and CDR2 SVGEGT. V was shortened by 5 bases and J by 5 bases, with 16 bases between the two germline ends. This CDR3 has 15 residues. In nucleotides, the CDR3 is TGTGCCAGCAGTGCCTATAACATCCCAAACAATGAGCAGTTCTTC. Translating it yields CASSAYNIPNNEQFF.

This chain joins TRBV27 and TRBJ1-1; no reliable D call. Germline V gives CDR1 MNHEY, CDR2 SMNVEV (reference sequence). The CDR3 contains 13 residues. V gave up 4 bases and J gave up 4 bases, with 10 bases separating them. The CDR3 DNA reads TGTGCCAGCAGTTCATCGGGTTTCACTGAAGCTTTCTTT. Its protein is CASSSSGFTEAFF.